Listed here are 3 T cell receptor beta chains from one sample, sequenced in a study of blood T cell repertoires in COVID-19. Some clones are missing from TCRdb's copy, which holds only in-frame ones; the method was immunoSEQ multiplex PCR. The sample yields under 65,000 clones, 89% seen once. The specimen sequenced was peripheral blood. The receptors here all came from a human donor in a cohort sampled during active COVID-19.

The genes are TRBV29-1 and TRBJ2-3; D not certain. Germline V gene data show CDR1 as SQVTM and CDR2 as ANQGSEA. The CDR3 sequence is 14 residues long. V lost 1 base, J lost 5 bases, and 13 bases lay in between. CDR3 sequence (DNA): TGCAGCGTTGAAGCCCGAGAGCGAGGAGATACGCAGTATTTT. It codes for CSVEARERGDTQYF.

This clone occurred once. The chain has TRBV4-2 and TRBJ1-4, with D hard to call. The V gene lost 0 bases and the J gene lost 7 bases, with 12 bases spanning the gap. The CDR3 extends over 15 amino acids. Per the germline V gene, CDR1 is LGHNA and CDR2 is YNFKEQ. For the CDR3, the DNA is TGTGCCAGCAGCCAAGATTTGCGGGGATCTGAAAAACTGTTTTTT. It encodes CASSQDLRGSEKLFF.

The CDR3 loop reads CASSFQGQGGNEQFF. The CDR3 region has the DNA TGTGCCAGCAGTTTTCAAGGACAGGGAGGCAATGAGCAGTTCTTC. V gene TRBV27 combines with J gene TRBJ2-1; 8 nucleotides line up with TRBD1. The CDR3 runs 15 residues. J gave up 6 bases and V 3 bases, and 7 bases lay outside the gene matches. The germline V gene has CDR1 MNHEY and CDR2 SMNVEV (reference sequence).